The 13 T cell receptor beta chains below come from one sample, sequenced in a study of STAT5B mutations in CD4+ large granular lymphocyte leukemia. The assay was immunoSEQ multiplex PCR, and TCRdb's table has in-frame clones only and misses some. This sample yields about 33,000 clones, of which 81% are seen a single time; 4.4% belongs to the top ten. The specimen was CD4+ T cells from blood buffy coats. The receptors here all came from a human donor in good health.

A single count supports this clone. The genes are TRBV30 and TRBJ1-6, with D unresolved. Germline assignment: CDR1 GTSNPN and CDR2 SVGIG (reference sequence). The CDR3 is 13 residues long. V shed 4 bases and J shed 6 bases, with 10 bases lying between them. CDR3 in amino acids: CAWNGGINSPLHF. The CDR3, as DNA: TGTGCCTGGAATGGCGGAATTAATTCACCCCTCCACTTT. Full variable domain (remainder filled in from reference TRBV30 and TRBJ1-6): SQTIHQWPATLVQPVGSPLSLECTVEGTSNPNLYWYRQAAGRGLQLLFYSVGIGQISSEVPQNLSASRPQDRQFILSSKKLLLSDSGFYLCAWNGGINSPLHFGNGTRLTVT.

The chain carries TRBV28 and TRBJ2-1, with 10 bases fitting TRBD2. Losses at the gene ends were 3 bases for V and 3 bases for J; bases not matched to a gene: 8. Germline CDR1 is MDHEN and CDR2 is SYDVKM. The CDR3 has 17 amino acids. DNA for the CDR3: TGTGCCAGCAGTTTCTCGATACTAGCGGGAATCTACAATGAGCAGTTCTTC. Amino acids: CASSFSILAGIYNEQFF.

The CDR3 nucleotides are TGCGCCAGCAGCTTGGGCCAGACCCCCTCCTACGAGCAGTACTTC. Protein product: CASSLGQTPSYEQYF. The V call is TRBV5-1, the J call TRBJ2-7; D unresolved. This CDR3 comprises 15 residues. Trimming left V 0 bases short and J 0 bases short, with 10 bases between. CDR1 SGHRS and CDR2 YFSETQ come from the germline V gene.

This clone was seen a single time. DNA for the CDR3: TGTGCCAGCAGCCCCGACCGGTTCTACGAGCAGTACTTC. It specifies CASSPDRFYEQYF. This rearrangement joins TRBV7-8 to TRBJ2-7; D call uncertain. The CDR3 consists of 13 residues. Germline CDR1 reads SGHVS; CDR2 reads FQNEAQ. The germline V and J ends were trimmed by 5 bases and 3 bases, with 11 bases remaining between them.

This clone has just a few counts. This chain joins TRBV7-9 and TRBJ1-1, with D uncertain. Trimming cost V 5 bases and J 9 bases, with 13 bases left between them. The germline gives CDR1 SEHNR, CDR2 FQNEAQ (reference sequence). This CDR3 comprises 12 residues. In DNA, the CDR3 is TGTGCCAGCAGCCCATTATTTGACAAAGCTTTCTTT. Amino acids: CASSPLFDKAFF. Filled out from reference TRBV7-9 and TRBJ1-1, the complete variable domain reads DTGVSQNPRHKITKRGQNVTFRCDPISEHNRLYWYRQTLGQGPEFLTYFQNEAQLEKSRLLSDRFSAERPKGSFSTLEIQRTEQGDSAMYLCASSPLFDKAFFGQGTRLTVV.

The genes are TRBV10-3 and TRBJ2-7; 9 nucleotides line up with TRBD1. Per the germline V gene, CDR1 is ENHRY and CDR2 is SYGVKD. The CDR3 covers 15 residues. With 1 base clipped from V and 6 bases from J, the junction kept 7 bases outside the gene matches. CDR3 bases: TGTGCCATCAGTGAGTTAGGGGACAGGGATGGCGAGCAGTACTTC. Protein: CAISELGDRDGEQYF.

In its sample, this clone was seen a few times. This sequence joins TRBV4-2 and TRBJ2-3; D unclear. The V end was cut by 4 bases, the J end by 1 base, with 12 bases between. The V gene's germline CDR1 is LGHNA and CDR2 YNFKEQ. The CDR3 covers 15 residues. Here the CDR3 DNA reads TGTGCCAGCAGCCCAGCAAGGATGGGCACAGATACGCAGTATTTT. Residues: CASSPARMGTDTQYF.

The chain combines TRBV28 with TRBJ2-7; TRBD1 is a possible D gene (5 bases). Germline CDR1 MDHEN, CDR2 SYDVKM. Trimming removed 2 bases at V and 3 bases at J, with 11 bases between. This CDR3 region has 14 residues. CDR3 DNA sequence: TGTGCCAGCAGTTTACTGGGGCAGTACTACGAGCAGTACTTC. Protein sequence: CASSLLGQYYEQYF.

The chain couples TRBV13 to TRBJ1-1; 8 nucleotides line up with TRBD1. After removal of 0 bases from V and 3 bases from J, the junction contained 3 bases not matched to a gene. The CDR3 runs to 15 residues. Germline loops: CDR1 PRHDT, CDR2 FYEKMQ (reference sequence). In DNA, the CDR3 is TGTGCCAGCAGCTTAGGCCAGGGGGCTGACACTGAAGCTTTCTTT. Protein product: CASSLGQGADTEAFF.

The rearrangement joins TRBV30 to TRBJ2-7, with 9 nucleotides matching TRBD1. V was clipped by 4 bases and J by 1 base; unmatched bases: 5. Germline CDR1 reads GTSNPN; CDR2 reads SVGIG (reference sequence). This CDR3 region has 14 residues. The DNA of the CDR3 is TGTGCCTGGACTTCCGGGACAGGGTCCTACGAGCAGTACTTC. It specifies CAWTSGTGSYEQYF.

The gene calls are TRBV4-2 and TRBJ1-6; no definite D call. Germline V CDR1 and CDR2: LGHNA, YNFKEQ. The CDR3 is made up of 12 amino acids. The V end lost 8 bases, the J end lost 6 bases, and 8 bases lay between the germline ends. As DNA, the CDR3 is TGTGCCAGCCATAGACCTAATTCACCCCTCCACTTT. This codes for CASHRPNSPLHF.

This chain uses TRBV2 with TRBJ2-2; D gene ambiguous. The CDR3 has 12 residues. CDR1 is SNHLY and CDR2 is FYNNEI in the germline V gene. V was cut by 3 bases and J by 7 bases, with 6 bases left in between. DNA of the CDR3: TGTGCCAGCAGTGAGGCTGGCGGGGAGCTGTTTTTT. Its translation is CASSEAGGELFF. Supplemented by reference TRBV2 and TRBJ2-2, the full variable domain reads EPEVTQTPSHQVTQMGQEVILRCVPISNHLYFYWYRQILGQKVEFLVSFYNNEISEKSEIFDDQFSVERPDGSNFTLKIRSTKLEDSAMYFCASSEAGGELFFGEGSRLTVL.

The chain employs TRBV5-1 and TRBJ2-7; 9 bases agree with TRBD1. CDR3 length: 14 residues. Germline CDR1 reads SGHRS; CDR2 reads YFSETQ. V dropped 4 bases and J dropped 2; count of bases not matched to a gene: 4. As DNA, the CDR3 is TGCGCCAGCAGCCCCAGGACAGGGGCCTACGAGCAGTACTTC. Translation: CASSPRTGAYEQYF.